The 27 T cell receptor beta chains presented below share a single source sample, sequenced in a study of post-analysis software for immune sequencing data. Presence of unique molecular identifiers characterized the TCR beta cDNA libraries. TCRdb re-analysed the PCR reads in MiXCR, keeping a single row per CDR3 protein. The data contain some 800,000 distinct CDR3 sequences, 35% to 55% of them seen just once; the ten biggest clones take up just under 5%. Antigens of these TCRs are unknown. Broader study findings: When patients were compared with controls, about five TRBV segments were more frequent, TRBV5-6, TRBV5-1 and TRBV20-1 among them.

The specimen was blood. The receptors come from a girl aged 5 to 17 with multiple sclerosis.

The rearrangement joins TRBV6-5 to TRBJ1-6, with D perhaps TRBD1 (6 bases). The CDR3 consists of 13 residues. Germline V gives CDR1 MNHEY, CDR2 SVGAGI. V lost 6 bases and J 10 bases, leaving 13 bases between the germline ends. The CDR3 coding sequence is TGTGCCAGCAGCACCGAGGGGGTATCACCCCTCCACTTT. It encodes CASSTEGVSPLHF.

The CDR3 DNA sequence: TGCAGTGCTAGAGGCTTACAAGGGCCGAATACGCAGTATTTT. Translating gives CSARGLQGPNTQYF. This chain uses TRBV20-1 with TRBJ2-3; D is unclear. The CDR3 has 14 amino acids. Germline V gene sequence: CDR1 DFQATT, CDR2 SNEGSKA (reference sequence). Trimming removed 1 base from V and 7 bases from J, with 15 bases in between.

The chain has TRBV20-1 and TRBJ1-5, with D unresolved. Trimming took off 8 bases at V and 2 bases at J, with 16 bases between the two ends. Germline CDR1 DFQATT, CDR2 SNEGSKA (reference sequence). The CDR3 runs 14 residues. CDR3 nucleotide sequence: TGCAGTACCCGTCGGTTGACCCGCAATCAGCCCCAGCATTTT. Encoded protein: CSTRRLTRNQPQHF.

In its sample, this clonotype was seen once. The chain has TRBV9 and TRBJ1-2, with a weak D call TRBD1 (5 bases). The CDR3 spans 15 residues. CDR1 and CDR2 from the germline V gene are SGDLS and YYNGEE. Trimming cost V 4 bases and J 4 bases, with 17 bases left between them. CDR3 in DNA: TGTGCCAGCAGCCTCCCCGGGGGGACCCCCTATGGCTACACCTTC. This codes for CASSLPGGTPYGYTF.

The V and J genes are TRBV6-6 and TRBJ2-5, with D possibly being TRBD2 (6 bases). CDR1 is MNHNY and CDR2 is SVGAGI in the germline V gene (reference sequence). Deletions cut 0 bases from V and 7 bases from J, with 12 bases between. The CDR3 totals 14 residues. CDR3 protein: CASSYSEGRGTQYF. The CDR3 DNA reads as TGTGCCAGCAGTTACTCGGAGGGGCGTGGGACCCAGTACTTC.

The chain links TRBV20-1 to TRBJ1-2; D ambiguous. CDR1 is DFQATT and CDR2 is SNEGSKA in the germline V gene (reference sequence). The length of the CDR3 is 14 residues. V was shortened by 5 bases and J by 0 bases, with 13 bases between the two germline ends. The CDR3 region is CSAGPTSSNYGYTF. In DNA, the CDR3 is TGCAGTGCTGGCCCAACCAGCTCTAACTATGGCTACACCTTC.

This chain joins TRBV7-9 and TRBJ2-2, with D maybe TRBD2 (6 bases). CDR1 and CDR2 (germline): SEHNR, FQNEAQ (reference sequence). The CDR3 is 16 amino acids. The V gene lost 5 bases and the J gene lost 4 bases, with 17 bases spanning the gap. CDR3 DNA sequence: TGTGCCAGCAGCACAGAGGACTACAACCGCACCGGGGAGCTGTTTTTT. Protein product: CASSTEDYNRTGELFF.

The chain couples TRBV20-1 to TRBJ2-1; 10 bases line up with TRBD2. The CDR3 is made up of 15 amino acids. Germline trimming cut 3 bases from V and 1 base from J; bases unmatched to any gene: 3. CDR1 is DFQATT and CDR2 is SNEGSKA in the germline V gene (reference sequence). CDR3 sequence (DNA): TGCAGTGCTAGGAGCGGGAGGGATTCCTACAATGAGCAGTTCTTC. Translation: CSARSGRDSYNEQFF.

The chain joins TRBV4-1 to TRBJ2-1, with TRBD2 matching 7 bases. Trimming removed 4 bases from V and 9 bases from J; junction bases left unmatched: 3. The CDR3 length is 12 residues. The germline V gene encodes CDR1 MGHRA and CDR2 YSYEKL. The CDR3 DNA follows: TGCGCCAGCAGCCGGGAGGGTATTGAGCAGTTCTTC. The encoded protein is CASSREGIEQFF.

The chain employs TRBV7-2 and TRBJ2-1, with 14 bases identical to TRBD2. Germline CDR1 SGHTA, CDR2 FQGNSA. The length of the CDR3 is 16 residues. Trimming cost V 4 bases and J 4 bases; bases outside gene matches: 3. CDR3 loop: CASSSGTSGGYNEQFF. CDR3 DNA: TGTGCCAGCAGCTCCGGGACTAGCGGGGGTTACAATGAGCAGTTCTTC.

This clonotype turned up a few times. The chain joins TRBV27 to TRBJ2-1; D is unclear. The germline gives CDR1 MNHEY, CDR2 SMNVEV (reference sequence). Trimming stripped 6 bases from V and 6 bases from J, with 9 bases between. This CDR3 contains 12 residues. CDR3 loop: CASSLPSNEQFF. CDR3 coding DNA: TGTGCCAGCAGCTTACCGAGCAATGAGCAGTTCTTC.

To note about this clonotype: One end of the junction does not line up with germline, which may come from a read error. The rearrangement joins TRBV7-9 to TRBJ2-3; 11 bases match TRBD2. This CDR3 comprises 17 residues. Germline V gene lookup returns CDR1 SEHNR and CDR2 FQNEAQ (reference sequence). The CDR3 DNA follows: TGTACCAGCAGTTCTTTTATTCGACTAGCGGGATTGGATACGCAGTATTTT. Protein: CTSSSFIRLAGLDTQYF.

The chain employs TRBV30 and TRBJ2-7; D is unresolved. The CDR3 totals 15 residues. Per the germline V gene, CDR1 is GTSNPN and CDR2 is SVGIG (reference sequence). V was trimmed by 1 base and J by 3 bases, leaving 16 bases between them. CDR3 residues: CAWSAGRVQHYEQYF. CDR3 nucleotides: TGTGCCTGGAGTGCGGGTAGGGTCCAACACTACGAGCAGTACTTC.

This clonotype was seen a handful of times. The chain joins TRBV11-3 to TRBJ2-5; the D gene is possibly TRBD1 (6 bases). The better agreement between TRBJ2-7 and the DNA end casts doubt on the J call. Germline assignment: CDR1 SGHNT and CDR2 YENEEA. This CDR3 region has 14 residues. This CDR3 is CASRTTGTHYEQYF. CDR3 bases: TGTGCCAGCAGGACCACCGGGACACACTACGAGCAGTACTTC.

This clonotype was detected only a few times. The chain employs TRBV29-1 and TRBJ1-5; 7 bases line up with TRBD1. CDR1 is SQVTM and CDR2 is ANQGSEA in the germline V gene. The V segment lost 5 bases and the J segment 3 bases; nucleotides outside the gene matches: 4. The CDR3 length is 13 residues. CDR3 in amino acids: CSVWDSPNQPQHF. As DNA, the CDR3 is TGCAGCGTTTGGGACAGTCCCAATCAGCCCCAGCATTTT.

This clonotype was counted only a few times. An end of the junction does not agree with germline; a read error may underlie this. The chain is built from TRBV20-1 and TRBJ2-1; the match to TRBD2 covers 8 bases. The germline V gene encodes CDR1 DFQATT and CDR2 SNEGSKA (reference sequence). This CDR3 is built from 16 residues. The CDR3 reads CSARPGAGVGYNEQCF. CDR3 DNA sequence: TGCAGTGCTAGGCCGGGAGCGGGAGTGGGCTACAATGAGCAGTGCTTC.

CDR3 nucleotide sequence: TGTGCCAGCAGCGTAGGACAGTATGCTGGCTACACCTTC. This translates into CASSVGQYAGYTF. The V and J genes are TRBV9 and TRBJ1-2, with D perhaps matching TRBD1 (5 bases). V was pared by 0 bases and J by 7 bases, with 10 bases between. From germline, CDR1 is SGDLS and CDR2 YYNGEE. The CDR3 loop spans 13 amino acids.

The V gene is TRBV12-3 or TRBV12-4, the J gene TRBJ2-3; D might be TRBD2 (6 bases). Trimming took 6 bases from V and 6 from J, leaving 10 bases between them. CDR3 length: 12 amino acids. In DNA form, the CDR3 reads TGTGCCAGCAGACCAAGCGGGGATACGCAGTATTTT. Its protein product is CASRPSGDTQYF.

This clonotype appeared a few times. V and J are TRBV10-3 and TRBJ2-5; no clear D. Gene TRBJ2-7 matches the end of the DNA better, so the J call may be wrong. The CDR3 runs to 10 residues. The germline V gene has CDR1 ENHRY and CDR2 SYGVKD. The CDR3 DNA is TGTGCCATCGGGGATTTCGAGCAGTACTTC. This sequence encodes CAIGDFEQYF.

Points on this clonotype: The junction shows a germline mismatch at one end, possibly a read error. The CDR3 loop is CASSQDQPTGTDTQYF. The CDR3 nucleotides are TGTGCCAGCAGCCAAGACCAACCGACAGGCACCGATACGCAGTATTTT. The chain uses TRBV3-1 and TRBJ2-3; TRBD1 might be the D (6 bases). The CDR3 loop spans 16 amino acids. Germline loops: CDR1 LGHDT, CDR2 YNNKEL (reference sequence).

J is TRBJ2-3 and V is TRBV7-3; TRBD2 matches at 11 bases. CDR3 length equals 17 residues. Germline loops: CDR1 SGHTA, CDR2 FQGTGA. V was clipped by 1 base and J by 2 bases; unmatched bases: 5. In DNA, the CDR3 is TGTGCCAGCAGCTTAAAGGGGACTAGCGGCCACACAGATACGCAGTATTTT. Its translation: CASSLKGTSGHTDTQYF.

In this sample, this clonotype turned up a few times. The rearrangement uses TRBV25-1 and TRBJ2-2, with D unclear. The V and J ends lost 4 bases and 5 bases respectively, with 5 bases between them. The CDR3 spans 12 residues. The germline CDR1 and CDR2 sequences are MGHDK and SYGVNS. CDR3 region: CASSASTGELFF. For the CDR3, the DNA is TGTGCCAGCAGTGCATCTACCGGGGAGCTGTTTTTT.

This clonotype was seen a few times. The chain carries TRBV29-1 and TRBJ2-1, with D perhaps matching TRBD2 (5 bases). Between the trimmed V and J ends, which lost 3 bases and 9 bases, there was a span of 12 bases. Germline lookup yields CDR1 SQVTM and CDR2 ANQGSEA. The CDR3 is made up of 12 amino acids. CDR3 coding DNA: TGCAGCGTTGAGCCCACTAGTGGTGAGCAGTTCTTC. It is translated as CSVEPTSGEQFF.

This clonotype occurred a few times. V and J are TRBV7-3 and TRBJ1-1; 8 nucleotides agree with TRBD1. This CDR3 has 12 amino acids. With V trimmed by 5 bases and J by 7 bases, 3 bases remained unmatched. CDR1 and CDR2 from the germline V gene are SGHTA and FQGTGA. For the CDR3, the DNA is TGTGCCAGCAGCGCGGGGACAGGTGAAGCTTTCTTT. Amino acids: CASSAGTGEAFF.

This rearrangement joins TRBV5-1 to TRBJ2-1; perhaps TRBD1 as D (5 bases). This CDR3 comprises 15 residues. The germline V gene encodes CDR1 SGHRS and CDR2 YFSETQ. Trimming cost V 0 bases and J 4 bases, with 11 bases left between them. Here the CDR3 reads CASSLDARAYNEQFF. In DNA form, the CDR3 reads TGCGCCAGCAGCTTGGATGCCAGGGCGTACAATGAGCAGTTCTTC.

The V call is TRBV7-2, the J call TRBJ2-7; 7 bases are a match to TRBD2. From germline, CDR1 is SGHTA and CDR2 FQGNSA. V dropped 0 bases and J dropped 0; count of bases not matched to a gene: 5. This CDR3 comprises 16 residues. Here the CDR3 reads CASSLARRGTSYEQYF. CDR3 bases: TGTGCCAGCAGCTTAGCGCGGCGGGGGACCTCCTACGAGCAGTACTTC.

The rearrangement links TRBV4-1 to TRBJ2-7; the D gene is possibly TRBD2 (7 bases). CDR1 and CDR2 (germline): MGHRA, YSYEKL. The CDR3 covers 14 residues. Trimming pared 3 bases from V and 2 bases from J, leaving 11 bases between. CDR3 nucleotides: TGCGCCAGCAGCCAGGGGGGGGCCCCCTACGAGCAGTACTTC. This codes for CASSQGGAPYEQYF.